This T cell receptor (beta chain) is drawn from a study of blood T cell repertoires in COVID-19. The overall study: In each case, the material was cDNA or gDNA derived from T cells, B-cell-depleted T cells, or PBMCs.

Germline V gene data show CDR1 as MNHEY and CDR2 as SVGEGT. The CDR3 runs to 16 residues. The J segment lost 0 bases and the V segment lost 4 bases, leaving 6 bases of the junction unmatched. Original analysis: The assay estimated nucleated cells by amplifying reference gene primers. Clones were read by immunoSEQ multiplex PCR, and TCRdb kept only the in-frame ones, dropping some. The D gene and trimming were derived from the DNA, and the V and J assignments and clone size from that table. The sample gives about 200,000 clones, just under 85% of which show up once; approximately 6.9% is in the top ten.

Sequenced input: peripheral blood. The receptor was isolated from a human donor with acute or convalescent COVID-19. The donor label of this sample is uncertain. The rearrangement uses TRBV6-2 or TRBV6-3 and TRBJ2-4, with TRBD1 matching over 7 bases. The CDR3 bases are TGTGCCAGCAGTTTGGGGGACAGTCTAGCCAAAAACATTCAGTACTTC. It codes for CASSLGDSLAKNIQYF.